Listed below are T cell receptor beta chains from one sample, sequenced in a study of OX40 agonist ivuxolimab in advanced cancers. Here immunoSEQ multiplex PCR was the method, and the copy in TCRdb shows in-frame clones only, minus some. The sample has under 100,000 clones; about 88% are singletons. The sample here was CD4+ or CD8+ T cells sorted from blood, taken in a trial of the OX40 agonist ivuxolimab. The receptors derive from an adult with an advanced solid tumor such as melanoma, head and neck, liver or kidney cancer. Each CDR3 is given with its conserved first and last residue. A D gene is named only where the DNA matches it firmly. The size field is filled for only some rows; it gives once, few, many or a size class.

j_call d_call clone_size v_call cdr3_aa cdr3_nt
TRBJ2-2 TRBD2 . TRBV18 CASSPGLAGFTGELFF TGTGCCAGCTCACCAGGGCTAGCGGGATTCACCGGGGAGCTGTTTTTT
TRBJ1-4 . . TRBV6-6 CASSYSASGSNEKLFF TGTGCCAGCAGTTACTCAGCCTCAGGGAGCAATGAAAAACTGTTTTTT
TRBJ1-2 TRBD1 . TRBV5-1 CASSSGQGYGYTF TGCGCCAGCAGCTCGGGACAGGGCTATGGCTACACCTTC
TRBJ2-1 . . TRBV5-4 CASSLGGPYNEQFF TGTGCCAGCAGCTTGGGTGGCCCGTACAATGAGCAGTTCTTC
TRBJ2-3 TRBD2 . TRBV5-4 CASSLDRLAGEADTQYF TGTGCCAGCAGCTTGGACCGGCTAGCGGGAGAGGCAGATACGCAGTATTTT
TRBJ2-6 . once TRBV28 CASSLDRRSSGANVLTF TGTGCCAGCAGTTTAGATCGTAGAAGCTCTGGGGCCAACGTCCTGACTTTC
TRBJ1-2 TRBD1 . TRBV6-5 CASSRRDRDYGYTF TGTGCCAGCAGTCGCCGGGACAGGGACTATGGCTACACCTTC
TRBJ1-6 TRBD1 few TRBV19 CASDTGVMGHNSPLHF TGTGCCAGCGACACAGGGGTTATGGGCCATAATTCACCCCTCCACTTT
TRBJ1-5 . . TRBV4-1 CASSRGEENQPQHF TGCGCCAGCAGCCGGGGGGAAGAAAATCAGCCCCAGCATTTT
TRBJ2-6 . . TRBV5-1 CASSLGTVYSGANVLTF TGCGCCAGCAGCTTGGGGACGGTTTACTCTGGGGCCAACGTCCTGACTTTC
TRBJ1-2 . once TRBV4-3 CASSQYQGANYGYTF TGCGCCAGCAGCCAATACCAGGGAGCAAACTATGGCTACACCTTC
TRBJ2-5 . . TRBV7-9 CASSFSQETQYF TGTGCCAGCAGCTTCTCCCAAGAGACCCAGTACTTC
TRBJ2-5 TRBD2 . TRBV7-7 CASSRGGLDNQETQYF TGTGCTAGCAGCCGAGGGGGACTAGACAACCAAGAGACCCAGTACTTC
TRBJ1-1 . . TRBV19 CASRRGAGNTEAFF TGTGCCAGTAGACGCGGCGCAGGGAACACTGAAGCTTTCTTT
TRBJ2-5 TRBD2 . TRBV7-7 CASSLLAGGLQETQYF TGTGCTAGCAGCTTACTAGCGGGGGGGCTCCAAGAGACCCAGTACTTC
TRBJ1-2 . once TRBV6-5 CASSYSILYGYTF TGTGCCAGCAGTTACTCGATCCTCTATGGCTACACCTTC
TRBJ2-5 . . TRBV9 CASSVGVEETQYF TGTGCCAGCAGCGTAGGGGTGGAGGAGACCCAGTACTTC
TRBJ2-5 TRBD2 once TRBV6-1 CASKPGLAIETQYF TGTGCCAGCAAACCGGGACTAGCGATCGAGACCCAGTACTTC
TRBJ1-2 . . TRBV5-6 CASSFARGRKGYTF TGTGCCAGCAGCTTCGCGAGGGGACGGAAGGGCTACACCTTC
TRBJ2-7 TRBD1 . TRBV5-1 CASSLSGQETYEQYF TGCGCCAGCAGCTTGTCCGGACAGGAGACCTACGAGCAGTACTTC
TRBJ2-4 . . TRBV7-8 CASSPWGGPWDIQYF TGTGCCAGCAGCCCCTGGGGGGGCCCCTGGGACATTCAGTACTTC
TRBJ2-3 . . TRBV6-1 CASSVSATDTQYF TGTGCCAGCAGTGTTTCAGCCACAGATACGCAGTATTTT
TRBJ2-7 TRBD1 once TRBV7-8 CASSLVGGAFHEQYF TGTGCCAGCAGCTTGGTAGGGGGCGCGTTCCACGAGCAGTACTTC
TRBJ2-1 TRBD1 . TRBV27 CATKVGGTGVSDEQFF TGTGCCACCAAGGTCGGAGGGACAGGGGTAAGCGATGAGCAGTTCTTC
TRBJ2-5 TRBD2 . TRBV5-1 CASSTTSGGPTSPQYF TGCGCCAGCAGCACCACTAGCGGGGGGCCTACTAGCCCCCAGTACTTC
TRBJ1-6 . . TRBV6-1 CASSWDGGSPLHF TGTGCCAGCAGTTGGGACGGAGGTTCACCCCTCCACTTT
TRBJ2-2 . . TRBV10-2 CASAGNAPNTGELFF TGCGCCAGCGCGGGGAACGCACCTAACACCGGGGAGCTGTTTTTT
TRBJ1-3 . . TRBV2 CASSEKSPSGNTIYF TGTGCCAGCAGTGAGAAGAGCCCCTCTGGAAACACCATATATTTT
TRBJ1-5 . few TRBV15 CATSPNLNQPQHF TGTGCCACCAGTCCCAACCTAAATCAGCCCCAGCATTTT
TRBJ1-2 . few TRBV11-2 CASSVPGGFYGYTF TGTGCCAGCAGCGTACCCGGGGGGTTCTATGGCTACACCTTC
TRBJ2-7 TRBD2 once TRBV6-1 CASSGRRGEGTYEQYF TGTGCCAGCAGTGGAAGGCGGGGGGAGGGGACCTACGAGCAGTACTTC
TRBJ2-3 . . TRBV7-3 CASSASPDRRVGTQYF TGTGCCAGCAGCGCGAGCCCCGATCGCAGGGTTGGTACGCAGTATTTT